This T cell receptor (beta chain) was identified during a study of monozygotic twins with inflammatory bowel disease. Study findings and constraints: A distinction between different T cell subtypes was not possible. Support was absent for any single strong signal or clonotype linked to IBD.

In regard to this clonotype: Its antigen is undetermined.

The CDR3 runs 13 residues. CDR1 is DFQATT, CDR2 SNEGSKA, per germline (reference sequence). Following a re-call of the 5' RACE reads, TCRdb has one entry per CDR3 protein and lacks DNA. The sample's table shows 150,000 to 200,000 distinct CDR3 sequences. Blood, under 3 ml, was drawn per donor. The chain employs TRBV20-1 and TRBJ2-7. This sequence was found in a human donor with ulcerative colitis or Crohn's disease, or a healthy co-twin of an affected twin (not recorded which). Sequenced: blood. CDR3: CSVFGRSSYEQYF.